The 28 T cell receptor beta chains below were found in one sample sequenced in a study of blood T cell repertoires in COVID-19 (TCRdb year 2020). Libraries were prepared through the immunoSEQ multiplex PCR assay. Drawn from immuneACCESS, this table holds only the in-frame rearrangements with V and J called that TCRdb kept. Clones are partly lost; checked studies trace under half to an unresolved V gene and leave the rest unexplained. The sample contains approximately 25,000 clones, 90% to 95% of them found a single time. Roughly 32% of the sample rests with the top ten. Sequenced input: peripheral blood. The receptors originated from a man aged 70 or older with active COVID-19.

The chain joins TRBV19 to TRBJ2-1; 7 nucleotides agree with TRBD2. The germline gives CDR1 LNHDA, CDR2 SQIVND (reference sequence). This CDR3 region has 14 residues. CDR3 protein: CARPRAGAHNEQFF. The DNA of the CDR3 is TGTGCGAGACCCAGGGCGGGAGCACACAATGAGCAGTTCTTC.

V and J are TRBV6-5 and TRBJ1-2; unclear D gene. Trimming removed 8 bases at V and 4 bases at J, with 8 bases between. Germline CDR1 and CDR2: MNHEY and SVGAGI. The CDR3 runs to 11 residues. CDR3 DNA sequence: TGTGCCAGCCGTCCAGTCTATGGCTACACCTTC. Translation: CASRPVYGYTF.

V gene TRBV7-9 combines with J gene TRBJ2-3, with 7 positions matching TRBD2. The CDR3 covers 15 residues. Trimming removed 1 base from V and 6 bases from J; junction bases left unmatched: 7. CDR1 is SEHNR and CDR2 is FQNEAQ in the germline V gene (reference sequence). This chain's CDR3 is CASSLVAGAADTQYF. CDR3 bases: TGTGCCAGCAGCTTAGTGGCGGGAGCAGCCGATACGCAGTATTTT.

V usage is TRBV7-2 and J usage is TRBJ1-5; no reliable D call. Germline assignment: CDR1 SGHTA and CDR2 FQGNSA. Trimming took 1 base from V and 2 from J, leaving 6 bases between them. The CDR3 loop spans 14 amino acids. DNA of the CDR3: TGTGCCAGCAGCTTAGTACCAGGCAATCAGCCCCAGCATTTT. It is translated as CASSLVPGNQPQHF.

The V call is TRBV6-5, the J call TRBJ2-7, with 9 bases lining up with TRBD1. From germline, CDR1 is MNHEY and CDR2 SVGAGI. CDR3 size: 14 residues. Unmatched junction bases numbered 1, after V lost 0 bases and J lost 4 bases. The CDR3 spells CASSYSGQGYEQYF. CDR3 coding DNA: TGTGCCAGCAGTTACTCGGGACAGGGTTACGAGCAGTACTTC.

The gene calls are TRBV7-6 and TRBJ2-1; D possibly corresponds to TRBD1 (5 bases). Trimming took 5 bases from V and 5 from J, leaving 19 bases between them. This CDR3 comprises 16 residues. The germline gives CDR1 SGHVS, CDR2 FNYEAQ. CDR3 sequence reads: CASSPPRVLPHNEQFF. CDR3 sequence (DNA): TGTGCCAGCAGCCCCCCCAGGGTGTTACCCCACAATGAGCAGTTCTTC.

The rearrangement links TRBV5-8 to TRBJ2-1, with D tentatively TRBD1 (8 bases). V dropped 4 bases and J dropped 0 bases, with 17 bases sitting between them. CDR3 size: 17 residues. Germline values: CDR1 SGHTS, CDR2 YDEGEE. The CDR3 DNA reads TGTGCCAGCAGCCCTTACAGGGGGGGATTCTCCTACAATGAGCAGTTCTTC. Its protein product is CASSPYRGGFSYNEQFF.

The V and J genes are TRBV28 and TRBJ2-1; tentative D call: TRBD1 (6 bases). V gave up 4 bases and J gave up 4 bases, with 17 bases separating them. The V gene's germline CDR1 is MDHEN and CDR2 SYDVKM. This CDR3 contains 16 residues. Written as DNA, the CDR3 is TGTGCCAGCAGTTCGACAGGAGGCCCGAGATACAATGAGCAGTTCTTC. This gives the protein CASSSTGGPRYNEQFF.

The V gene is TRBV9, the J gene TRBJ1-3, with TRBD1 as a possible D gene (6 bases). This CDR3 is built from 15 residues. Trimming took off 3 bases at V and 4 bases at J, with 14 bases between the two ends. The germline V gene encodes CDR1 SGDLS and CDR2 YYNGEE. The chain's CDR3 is CASSAPGQSGNTIYF. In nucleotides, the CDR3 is TGTGCCAGCAGCGCCCCGGGACAATCGGGAAACACCATATATTTT.

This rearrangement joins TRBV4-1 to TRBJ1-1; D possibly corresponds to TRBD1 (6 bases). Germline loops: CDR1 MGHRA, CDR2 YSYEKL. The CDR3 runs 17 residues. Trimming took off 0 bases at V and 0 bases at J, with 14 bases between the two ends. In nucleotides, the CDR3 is TGCGCCAGCAGCCAAGACCCAACGGGACACATGAACACTGAAGCTTTCTTT. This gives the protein CASSQDPTGHMNTEAFF.

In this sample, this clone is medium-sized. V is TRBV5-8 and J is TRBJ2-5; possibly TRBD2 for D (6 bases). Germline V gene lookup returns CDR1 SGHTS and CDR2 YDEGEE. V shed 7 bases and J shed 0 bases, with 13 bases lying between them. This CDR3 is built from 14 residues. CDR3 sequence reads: CASLLGRYQETQYF. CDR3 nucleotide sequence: TGTGCCAGCCTCTTGGGGAGGTACCAAGAGACCCAGTACTTC.

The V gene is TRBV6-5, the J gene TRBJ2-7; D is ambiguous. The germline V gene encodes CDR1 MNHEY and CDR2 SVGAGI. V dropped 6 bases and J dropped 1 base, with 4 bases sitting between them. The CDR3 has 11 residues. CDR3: CASRLSYEQYF. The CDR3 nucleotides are TGTGCCAGCAGGTTATCCTACGAGCAGTACTTC.

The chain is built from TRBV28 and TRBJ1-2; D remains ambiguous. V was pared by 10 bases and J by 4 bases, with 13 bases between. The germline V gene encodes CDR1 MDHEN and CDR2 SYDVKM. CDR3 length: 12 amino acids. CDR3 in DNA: TGTGCCACCGCGGTGGGTTCCTATGGCTACACCTTC. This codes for CATAVGSYGYTF.

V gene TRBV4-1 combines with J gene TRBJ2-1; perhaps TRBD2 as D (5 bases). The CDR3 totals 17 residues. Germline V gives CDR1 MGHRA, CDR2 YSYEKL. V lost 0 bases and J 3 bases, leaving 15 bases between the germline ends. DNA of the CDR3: TGCGCCAGCAGCCAAGAGTTCGTAGGGAGCCACTACAATGAGCAGTTCTTC. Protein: CASSQEFVGSHYNEQFF.

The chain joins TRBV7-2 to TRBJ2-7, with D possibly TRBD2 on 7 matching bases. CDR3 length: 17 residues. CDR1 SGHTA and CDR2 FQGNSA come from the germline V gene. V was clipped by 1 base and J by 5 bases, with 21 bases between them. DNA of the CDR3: TGTGCCAGCAGCTTAGGGGGGGGCAGGGCTATTTACCACGAGCAGTACTTC. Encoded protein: CASSLGGGRAIYHEQYF.

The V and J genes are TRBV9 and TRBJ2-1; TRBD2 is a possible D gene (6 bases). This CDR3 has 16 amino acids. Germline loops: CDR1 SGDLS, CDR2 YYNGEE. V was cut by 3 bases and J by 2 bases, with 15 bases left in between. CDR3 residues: CASSEDYRRTYNEQFF. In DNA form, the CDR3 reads TGTGCCAGCAGCGAGGACTACCGTAGAACCTACAATGAGCAGTTCTTC.

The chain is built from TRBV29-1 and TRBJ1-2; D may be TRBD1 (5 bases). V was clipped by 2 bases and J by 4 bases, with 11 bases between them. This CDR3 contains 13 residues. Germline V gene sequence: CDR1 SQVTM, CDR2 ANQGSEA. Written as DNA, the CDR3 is TGCAGCGTTGAACGGGGGAACCCCTATGGCTACACCTTC. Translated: CSVERGNPYGYTF.

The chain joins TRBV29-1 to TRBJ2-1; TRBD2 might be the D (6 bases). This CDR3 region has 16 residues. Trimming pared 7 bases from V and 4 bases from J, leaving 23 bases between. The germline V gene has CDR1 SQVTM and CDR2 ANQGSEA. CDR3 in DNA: TGCAGCGCCGGGGACTTCCCATCCCCCTCGTACAATGAGCAGTTCTTC. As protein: CSAGDFPSPSYNEQFF.

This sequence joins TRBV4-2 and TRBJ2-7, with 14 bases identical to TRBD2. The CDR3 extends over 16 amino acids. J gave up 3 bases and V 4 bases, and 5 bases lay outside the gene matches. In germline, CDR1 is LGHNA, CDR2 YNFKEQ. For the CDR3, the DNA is TGTGCCAGCAGCCGAGGGACTAGCGGGGGATACTACGAGCAGTACTTC. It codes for CASSRGTSGGYYEQYF.

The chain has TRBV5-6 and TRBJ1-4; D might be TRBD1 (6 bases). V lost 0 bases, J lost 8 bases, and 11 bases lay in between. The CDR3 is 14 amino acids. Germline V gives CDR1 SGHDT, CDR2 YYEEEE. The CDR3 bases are TGTGCCAGCAGCTTGGGGCAGGGGAGAGAAAAACTGTTTTTT. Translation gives CASSLGQGREKLFF. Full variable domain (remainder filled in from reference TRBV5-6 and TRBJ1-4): DAGVTQSPTHLIKTRGQQVTLRCSPKSGHDTVSWYQQALGQGPQFIFQYYEEEERQRGNFPDRFSGHQFPNYSSELNVNALLLGDSALYLCASSLGQGREKLFFGSGTQLSVL.

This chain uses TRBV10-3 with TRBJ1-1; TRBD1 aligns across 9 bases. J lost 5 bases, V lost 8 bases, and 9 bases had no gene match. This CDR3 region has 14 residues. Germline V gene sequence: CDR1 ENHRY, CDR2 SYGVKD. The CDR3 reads CAIPEGTGRTEAFF. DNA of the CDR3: TGTGCCATCCCCGAGGGGACAGGGAGGACTGAAGCTTTCTTT.

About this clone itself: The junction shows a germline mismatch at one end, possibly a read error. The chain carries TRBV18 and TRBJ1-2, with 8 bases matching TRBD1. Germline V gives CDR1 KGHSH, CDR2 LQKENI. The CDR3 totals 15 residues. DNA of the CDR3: TGTGCCAGCTCACTCGGGACAGGACTTAACTATGGCCACACCTTC. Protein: CASSLGTGLNYGHTF.

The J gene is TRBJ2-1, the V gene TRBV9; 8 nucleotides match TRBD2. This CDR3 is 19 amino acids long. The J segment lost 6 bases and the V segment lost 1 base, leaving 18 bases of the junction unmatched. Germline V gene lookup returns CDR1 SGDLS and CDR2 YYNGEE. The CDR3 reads CASSVSLISVLAVSNEQFF. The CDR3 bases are TGTGCCAGCAGCGTATCCCTCATCTCCGTACTAGCGGTCAGCAATGAGCAGTTCTTC.

The CDR3 loop reads CASSYDRSDHNEQFF. CDR3 bases: TGTGCCAGCAGTTACGACAGATCCGACCACAATGAGCAGTTCTTC. The chain is built from TRBV6-5 and TRBJ2-1; tentatively, D is TRBD1 (5 bases). Trimming shortened V by 2 bases and J by 5 bases, and 13 bases separated the two germline ends. The CDR3 has 15 amino acids. Germline V gene sequence: CDR1 MNHEY, CDR2 SVGAGI.

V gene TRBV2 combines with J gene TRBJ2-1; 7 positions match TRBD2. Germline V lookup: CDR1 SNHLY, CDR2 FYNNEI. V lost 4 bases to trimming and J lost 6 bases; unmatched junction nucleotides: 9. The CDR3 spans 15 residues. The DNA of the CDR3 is TGTGCCAGCAGTGGGGAGGGAGGAGGGTCCAATGAGCAGTTCTTC. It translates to CASSGEGGGSNEQFF.

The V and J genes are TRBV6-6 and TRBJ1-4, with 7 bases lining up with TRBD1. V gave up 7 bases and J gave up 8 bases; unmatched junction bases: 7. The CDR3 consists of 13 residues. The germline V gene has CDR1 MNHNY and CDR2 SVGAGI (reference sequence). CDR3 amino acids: CASMGTAREKLFF. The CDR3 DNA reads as TGTGCCAGCATGGGGACAGCGCGGGAAAAACTGTTTTTT.

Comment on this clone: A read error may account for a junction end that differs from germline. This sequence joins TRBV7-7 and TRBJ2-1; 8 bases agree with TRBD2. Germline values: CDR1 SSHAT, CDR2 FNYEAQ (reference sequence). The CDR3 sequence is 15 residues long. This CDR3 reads CASSSGLGGYYEQFF. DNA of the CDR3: TGTGCTAGCAGCTCGGGACTAGGGGGTTACTATGAGCAGTTCTTC.

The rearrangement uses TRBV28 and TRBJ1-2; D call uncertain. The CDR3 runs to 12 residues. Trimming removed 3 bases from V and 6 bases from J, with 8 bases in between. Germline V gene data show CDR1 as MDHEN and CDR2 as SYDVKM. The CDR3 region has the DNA TGTGCCAGCAGTTTCCGCGTTAATGGCTACACCTTC. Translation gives CASSFRVNGYTF.